Listed below are T cell receptor beta chains from one sample, sequenced in a study of human T cells and chemical hapten exposure. TCRdb reprocessed the RACE reads with MiXCR, giving one entry per CDR3 protein. The sample has approximately 320,000 distinct CDR3 sequences, over 5% seen once. Sequencing used whole blood, obtained in connection with sensitization to the hapten diphenylcyclopropenone (DPC). These receptors came from a woman aged 18-29 years with alopecia areata. Some clones in this sample may be carry-over from other donors' samples. Both conserved end residues are part of each CDR3. A D gene is named only where the DNA matches it firmly. The size field is filled for only some rows; it gives once, few, many or a size class.

CDR3nt: TGCGCCAGCAGCTTGGTCACAGGGGTAGTCCAAGAGACCCAGTACTTC; CDR3aa: CASSLVTGVVQETQYF; d_gene: TRBD1; j_gene: TRBJ2-5; v_gene: TRBV5-1; abundance: few
CDR3nt: TGTGCCAGCAGCCCGACTAGCGGGGGGCAGGCCGGGGAGCTGTTTTTT; CDR3aa: CASSPTSGGQAGELFF; d_gene: TRBD2; j_gene: TRBJ2-2; v_gene: TRBV5-4; abundance: NA
CDR3nt: TGTGCCAGCAGCTTGGTCCGGCTAGCCAAAAACATTCAGTACTTC; CDR3aa: CASSLVRLAKNIQYF; d_gene: NA; j_gene: TRBJ2-4; v_gene: TRBV5-6; abundance: many
CDR3nt: TGCAGTGCTAGAGACCCTAGACTCAATGAGCAGTTCTTC; CDR3aa: CSARDPRLNEQFF; d_gene: NA; j_gene: TRBJ2-1; v_gene: TRBV20-1; abundance: NA
CDR3nt: TGTGCCAGCAGCTTATGGGGGGCCGAACCTAACTATGGCTACACCTTC; CDR3aa: CASSLWGAEPNYGYTF; d_gene: NA; j_gene: TRBJ1-2; v_gene: TRBV7-6; abundance: many
CDR3nt: TGTGCCAGCAGTACTACCGCCCAGAACACTGAAGCTTTCTTT; CDR3aa: CASSTTAQNTEAFF; d_gene: NA; j_gene: TRBJ1-1; v_gene: TRBV6-5; abundance: many
CDR3nt: TGTGCCAGCAGCCCAGATCTGGGGGACAATGAGCAGTTCTTC; CDR3aa: CASSPDLGDNEQFF; d_gene: NA; j_gene: TRBJ2-1; v_gene: TRBV5-4; abundance: few
CDR3nt: TGTGCCAGCAGGAGTCTTAGGGTTGGCGGGGACAGGGAAGAGACCCAGTACTTC; CDR3aa: CASRSLRVGGDREETQYF; d_gene: TRBD1; j_gene: TRBJ2-5; v_gene: TRBV12-3/TRBV12-4; abundance: NA
CDR3nt: TGCGCCAGCAGCCAAGACGGGGGGCGCGTTTCACCCCTCCACTTT; CDR3aa: CASSQDGGRVSPLHF; d_gene: NA; j_gene: TRBJ1-6; v_gene: TRBV4-3; abundance: many
CDR3nt: TGCGCCAGCAGCTTGCAGACAGGGGTAGCTAACTATGGCTACACCTTC; CDR3aa: CASSLQTGVANYGYTF; d_gene: TRBD1; j_gene: TRBJ1-2; v_gene: TRBV5-1; abundance: many
CDR3nt: TGTGCCAGCAGTTCATCGGCAGGGGGCAGTGAGCAGTACTTC; CDR3aa: CASSSSAGGSEQYF; d_gene: TRBD1; j_gene: TRBJ2-7; v_gene: TRBV12-3/TRBV12-4; abundance: many
CDR3nt: TGTGCCAGCAGCCCCCAGCCGAACACCGGGGAGCTGTTTTTT; CDR3aa: CASSPQPNTGELFF; d_gene: NA; j_gene: TRBJ2-2; v_gene: TRBV7-2; abundance: few
CDR3nt: TGTGCCATCTCGGGACAGGGGTCCTACGAGCAGTACTTC; CDR3aa: CAISGQGSYEQYF; d_gene: TRBD1; j_gene: TRBJ2-7; v_gene: TRBV10-3; abundance: few
CDR3nt: TGTGCCAGCAGCCGATCCCCAGGACAGGCCATCTATGGCTACACCTTC; CDR3aa: CASSRSPGQAIYGYTF; d_gene: TRBD1; j_gene: TRBJ1-2; v_gene: TRBV7-9; abundance: many
CDR3nt: TGTGCCAGCAGTTTAGGACTAGCAGGGAATGAGCAGTTCTTC; CDR3aa: CASSLGLAGNEQFF; d_gene: TRBD2; j_gene: TRBJ2-1; v_gene: TRBV28; abundance: many
CDR3nt: TGTGCCAGCAAAACAGGGGCTGGGGCCAACGTCCTGACTTTC; CDR3aa: CASKTGAGANVLTF; d_gene: TRBD1; j_gene: TRBJ2-6; v_gene: TRBV6-4; abundance: few
CDR3nt: TGTGCCAGCAGATCGGGACAGGGGGGCAATCAGCCCCAGCATTTT; CDR3aa: CASRSGQGGNQPQHF; d_gene: TRBD1; j_gene: TRBJ1-5; v_gene: TRBV6-8; abundance: NA
CDR3nt: TGTGCCAGCAGCTTAGCCCTCGTCTACGAGCAGTACTTC; CDR3aa: CASSLALVYEQYF; d_gene: NA; j_gene: TRBJ2-7; v_gene: TRBV7-9; abundance: NA
CDR3nt: TGTGCCAGCAGTTTATCGGGGGGAATACAGGGATCCTATGGCTACACCTTC; CDR3aa: CASSLSGGIQGSYGYTF; d_gene: NA; j_gene: TRBJ1-2; v_gene: TRBV27; abundance: NA
CDR3nt: TGTGCCAGTAGTACCCGGGACGCGAGCTCCTACGAGCAGTACTTC; CDR3aa: CASSTRDASSYEQYF; d_gene: NA; j_gene: TRBJ2-7; v_gene: TRBV19; abundance: NA
CDR3nt: TGCAGTGCTAGAGTGCCCAGGGATGATCAGCCCCAGCATTTT; CDR3aa: CSARVPRDDQPQHF; d_gene: NA; j_gene: TRBJ1-5; v_gene: TRBV20-1; abundance: many
CDR3nt: TGCAGTGCTAGTTGGATCAGGGTGTACGAGCAGTACTTC; CDR3aa: CSASWIRVYEQYF; d_gene: NA; j_gene: TRBJ2-7; v_gene: TRBV20-1; abundance: many
CDR3nt: TGTGCCAGCAGGACCAGGGATCAGCCCCAGCATTTT; CDR3aa: CASRTRDQPQHF; d_gene: NA; j_gene: TRBJ1-5; v_gene: TRBV6-2/TRBV6-3; abundance: NA
CDR3nt: TGTGCCAGCAGCTCCCCCTCTGCGGGAGTCACAGATACGCAGTATTTT; CDR3aa: CASSSPSAGVTDTQYF; d_gene: TRBD2; j_gene: TRBJ2-3; v_gene: TRBV7-9; abundance: NA
CDR3nt: TGTGCCAGCAGTCCCAGAAGGACAGGGATCTCTGGAAACACCATATATTTT; CDR3aa: CASSPRRTGISGNTIYF; d_gene: TRBD1; j_gene: TRBJ1-3; v_gene: TRBV12-3/TRBV12-4; abundance: few
CDR3nt: TGTGCCAGCAGCCCCTCGACTAGCGGGGGGGCCTACGAGCAGTACTTC; CDR3aa: CASSPSTSGGAYEQYF; d_gene: TRBD2; j_gene: TRBJ2-7; v_gene: TRBV12-3/TRBV12-4; abundance: few
CDR3nt: TGCGCCAGCAGCTTGGAGCGGACTAGCGGGGATACGCAGTATTTT; CDR3aa: CASSLERTSGDTQYF; d_gene: TRBD2; j_gene: TRBJ2-3; v_gene: TRBV5-1; abundance: few
CDR3nt: TGTGCCAGTAGTACCCAGGAAGAAGGCTATGGCTACACCTTC; CDR3aa: CASSTQEEGYGYTF; d_gene: NA; j_gene: TRBJ1-2; v_gene: TRBV19; abundance: few
CDR3nt: TGCGCCAGCAGCAGAACAGGGGATACCGGGGAGCTGTTTTTT; CDR3aa: CASSRTGDTGELFF; d_gene: TRBD1; j_gene: TRBJ2-2; v_gene: TRBV5-1; abundance: many
CDR3nt: TGTGCCAGCATCCATGAAACGAACACTGAAGCTTTCTTT; CDR3aa: CASIHETNTEAFF; d_gene: NA; j_gene: TRBJ1-1; v_gene: TRBV2; abundance: NA
CDR3nt: TGCGCCAGCAGCCAAGATCGAAGTGCGGGACAGAGCTATGGCTACACCTTC; CDR3aa: CASSQDRSAGQSYGYTF; d_gene: TRBD1; j_gene: TRBJ1-2; v_gene: TRBV4-3; abundance: medium-sized